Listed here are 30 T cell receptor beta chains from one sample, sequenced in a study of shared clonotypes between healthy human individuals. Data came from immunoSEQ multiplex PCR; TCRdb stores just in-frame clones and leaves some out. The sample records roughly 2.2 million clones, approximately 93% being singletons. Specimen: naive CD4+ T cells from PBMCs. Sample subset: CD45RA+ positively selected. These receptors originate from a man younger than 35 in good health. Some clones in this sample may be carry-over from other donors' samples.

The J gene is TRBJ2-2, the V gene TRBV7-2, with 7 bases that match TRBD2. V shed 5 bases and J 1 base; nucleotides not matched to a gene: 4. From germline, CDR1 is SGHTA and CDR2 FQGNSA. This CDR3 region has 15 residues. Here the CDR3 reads CASSHSSGNTGELFF. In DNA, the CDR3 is TGTGCCAGCAGCCACTCTAGCGGGAACACCGGGGAGCTGTTTTTT.

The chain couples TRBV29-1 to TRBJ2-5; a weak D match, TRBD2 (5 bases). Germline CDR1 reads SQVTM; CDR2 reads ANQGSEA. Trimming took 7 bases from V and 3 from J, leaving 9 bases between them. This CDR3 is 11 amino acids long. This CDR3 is CSAGSKETQYF. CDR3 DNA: TGCAGCGCTGGGAGTAAAGAGACCCAGTACTTC.

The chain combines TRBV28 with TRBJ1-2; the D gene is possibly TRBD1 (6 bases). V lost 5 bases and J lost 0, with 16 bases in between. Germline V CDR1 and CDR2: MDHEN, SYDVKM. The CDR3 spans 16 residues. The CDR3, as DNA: TGTGCCAGCAGTCTAAACCCATGGACAGCTAACTATGGCTACACCTTC. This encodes CASSLNPWTANYGYTF.

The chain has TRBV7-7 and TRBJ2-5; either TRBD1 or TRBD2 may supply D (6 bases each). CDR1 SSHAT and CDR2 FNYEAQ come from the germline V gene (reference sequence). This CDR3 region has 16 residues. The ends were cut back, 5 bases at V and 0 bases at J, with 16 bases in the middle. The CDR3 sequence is CASSPLGGPYQETQYF. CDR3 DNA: TGTGCCAGCAGCCCTCTGGGGGGCCCGTACCAAGAGACCCAGTACTTC.

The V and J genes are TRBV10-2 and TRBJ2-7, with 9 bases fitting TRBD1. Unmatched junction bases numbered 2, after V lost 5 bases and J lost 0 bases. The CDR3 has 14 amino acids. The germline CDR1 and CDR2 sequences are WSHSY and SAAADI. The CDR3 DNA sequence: TGCGCCAGCAGTAGACAGGGGGGCTCCTACGAGCAGTACTTC. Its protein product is CASSRQGGSYEQYF.

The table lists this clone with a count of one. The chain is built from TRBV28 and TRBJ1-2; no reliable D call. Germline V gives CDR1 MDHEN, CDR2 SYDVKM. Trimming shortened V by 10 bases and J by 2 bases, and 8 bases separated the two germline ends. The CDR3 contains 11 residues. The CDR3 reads CATRPNYGYTF. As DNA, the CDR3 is TGTGCCACCAGACCGAACTATGGCTACACCTTC.

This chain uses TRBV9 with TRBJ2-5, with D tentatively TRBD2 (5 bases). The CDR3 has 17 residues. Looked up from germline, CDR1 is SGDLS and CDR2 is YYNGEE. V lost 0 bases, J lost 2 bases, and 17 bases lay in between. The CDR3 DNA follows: TGTGCCAGCAGCGTAGGAACACTTGAACCGGGGCAAGAGACCCAGTACTTC. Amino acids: CASSVGTLEPGQETQYF.

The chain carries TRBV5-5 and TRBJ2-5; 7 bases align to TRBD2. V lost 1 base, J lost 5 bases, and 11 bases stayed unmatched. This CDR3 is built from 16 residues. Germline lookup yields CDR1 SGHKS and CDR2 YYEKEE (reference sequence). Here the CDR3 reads CASSLLRESQGETQYF. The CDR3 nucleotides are TGTGCCAGCAGCTTGTTGCGGGAGTCCCAGGGCGAGACCCAGTACTTC.

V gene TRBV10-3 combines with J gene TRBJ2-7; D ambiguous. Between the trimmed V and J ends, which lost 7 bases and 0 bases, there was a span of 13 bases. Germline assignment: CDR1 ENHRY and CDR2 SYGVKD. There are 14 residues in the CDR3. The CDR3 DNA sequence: TGTGCCATCACGGCTACTGCCCGCTCCTACGAGCAGTACTTC. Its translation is CAITATARSYEQYF.

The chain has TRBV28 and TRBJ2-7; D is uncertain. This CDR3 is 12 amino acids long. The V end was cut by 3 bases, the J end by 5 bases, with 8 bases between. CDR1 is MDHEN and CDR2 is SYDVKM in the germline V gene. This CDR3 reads CASSFYPNEQYF. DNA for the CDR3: TGTGCCAGCAGTTTTTACCCCAACGAGCAGTACTTC.

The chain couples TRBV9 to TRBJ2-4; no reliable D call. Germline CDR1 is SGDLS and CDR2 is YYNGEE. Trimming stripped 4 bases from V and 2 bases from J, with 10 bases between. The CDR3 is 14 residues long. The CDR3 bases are TGTGCCAGCAGCCCCAACGCCTCCAAAAACATTCAGTACTTC. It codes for CASSPNASKNIQYF.

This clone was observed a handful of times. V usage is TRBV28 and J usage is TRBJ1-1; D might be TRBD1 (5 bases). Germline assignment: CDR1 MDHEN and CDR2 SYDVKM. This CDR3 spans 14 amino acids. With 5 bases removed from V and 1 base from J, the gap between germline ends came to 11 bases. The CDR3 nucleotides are TGTGCCAGCAGTACCACAGGCCAGAACACTGAAGCTTTCTTT. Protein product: CASSTTGQNTEAFF.

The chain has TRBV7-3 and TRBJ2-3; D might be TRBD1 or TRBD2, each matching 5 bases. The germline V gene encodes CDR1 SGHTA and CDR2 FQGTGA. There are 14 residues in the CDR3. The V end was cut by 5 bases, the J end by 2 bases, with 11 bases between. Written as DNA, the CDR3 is TGTGCCAGCAGCAGGACCGGGACCACAGATACGCAGTATTTT. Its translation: CASSRTGTTDTQYF.

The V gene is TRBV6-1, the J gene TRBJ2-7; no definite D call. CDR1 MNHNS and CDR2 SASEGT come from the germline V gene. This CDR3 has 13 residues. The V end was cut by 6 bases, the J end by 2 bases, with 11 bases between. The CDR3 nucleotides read TGTGCCAGCAGAAAGACAACAGCCTACGAGCAGTACTTC. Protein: CASRKTTAYEQYF.

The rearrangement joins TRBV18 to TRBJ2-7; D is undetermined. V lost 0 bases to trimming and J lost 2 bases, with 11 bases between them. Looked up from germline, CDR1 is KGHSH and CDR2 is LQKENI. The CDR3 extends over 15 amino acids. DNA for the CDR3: TGTGCCAGCTCACCACCGGTGGCCTGGACCTACGAGCAGTACTTC. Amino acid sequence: CASSPPVAWTYEQYF.

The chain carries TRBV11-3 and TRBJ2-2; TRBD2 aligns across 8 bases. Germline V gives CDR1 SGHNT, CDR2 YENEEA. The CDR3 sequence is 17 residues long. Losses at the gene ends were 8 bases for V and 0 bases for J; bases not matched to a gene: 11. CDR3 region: CASATWREETNTGELFF. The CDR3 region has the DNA TGTGCCAGCGCGACTTGGCGGGAGGAAACGAACACCGGGGAGCTGTTTTTT.

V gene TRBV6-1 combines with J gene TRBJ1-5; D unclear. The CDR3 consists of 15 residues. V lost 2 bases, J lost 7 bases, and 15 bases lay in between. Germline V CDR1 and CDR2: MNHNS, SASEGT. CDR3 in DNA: TGTGCCAGCAGTGAATTTTCGTCCCAGGTCCAGCCCCAGCATTTT. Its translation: CASSEFSSQVQPQHF.

The CDR3 spells CASRDQLYSNQPQHF. CDR3 DNA: TGTGCCAGCAGAGATCAGCTCTATAGCAATCAGCCCCAGCATTTT. The V gene is TRBV6-1, the J gene TRBJ1-5; D remains unclear. V lost 6 bases and J lost 0, with 12 bases in between. This CDR3 contains 15 residues. Germline values: CDR1 MNHNS, CDR2 SASEGT.

The CDR3 reads CASSLDLAESTDTQYF. As DNA, the CDR3 is TGTGCCAGCAGCTTGGATCTAGCGGAAAGCACAGATACGCAGTATTTT. The chain employs TRBV5-4 and TRBJ2-3; 7 bases line up with TRBD2. The V and J ends lost 0 bases and 0 bases, in that order; junction bases with no gene match: 4. The V gene's germline CDR1 is SGHNT and CDR2 YYREEE (reference sequence). The CDR3 contains 16 residues.

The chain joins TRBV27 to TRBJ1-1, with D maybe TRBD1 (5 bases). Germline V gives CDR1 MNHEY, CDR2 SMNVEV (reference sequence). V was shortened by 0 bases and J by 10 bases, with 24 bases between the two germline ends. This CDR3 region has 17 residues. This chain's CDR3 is CASSLSTLAREMPPAFF. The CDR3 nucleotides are TGTGCCAGCAGTTTATCGACACTCGCCAGGGAGATGCCCCCAGCTTTCTTT.

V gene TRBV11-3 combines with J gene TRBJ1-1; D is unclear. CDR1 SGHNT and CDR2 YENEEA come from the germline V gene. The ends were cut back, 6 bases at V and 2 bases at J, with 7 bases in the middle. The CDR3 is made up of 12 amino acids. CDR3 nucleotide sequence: TGTGCCAGCAGACCGGGAAACACTGAAGCTTTCTTT. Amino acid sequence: CASRPGNTEAFF.

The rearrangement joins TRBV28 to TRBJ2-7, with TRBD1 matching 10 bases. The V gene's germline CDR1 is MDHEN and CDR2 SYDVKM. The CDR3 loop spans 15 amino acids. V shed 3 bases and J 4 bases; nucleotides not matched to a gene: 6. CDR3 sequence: CASSFDRQGAYEQYF. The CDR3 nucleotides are TGTGCCAGCAGTTTTGATAGACAGGGGGCGTACGAGCAGTACTTC.

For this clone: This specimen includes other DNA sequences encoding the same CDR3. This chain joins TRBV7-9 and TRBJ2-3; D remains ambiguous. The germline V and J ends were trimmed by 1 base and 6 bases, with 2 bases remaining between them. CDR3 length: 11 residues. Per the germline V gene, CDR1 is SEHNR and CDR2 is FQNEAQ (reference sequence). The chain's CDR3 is CASSLVDTQYF. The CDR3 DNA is TGTGCCAGCAGCTTAGTTGATACGCAGTATTTT.

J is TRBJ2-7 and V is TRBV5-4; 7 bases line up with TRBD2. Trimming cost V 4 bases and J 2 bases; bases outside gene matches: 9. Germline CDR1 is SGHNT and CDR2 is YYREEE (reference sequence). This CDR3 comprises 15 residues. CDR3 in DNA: TGTGCCAGCAGCCTAGGGAGGGGACCCACCTACGAGCAGTACTTC. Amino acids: CASSLGRGPTYEQYF.

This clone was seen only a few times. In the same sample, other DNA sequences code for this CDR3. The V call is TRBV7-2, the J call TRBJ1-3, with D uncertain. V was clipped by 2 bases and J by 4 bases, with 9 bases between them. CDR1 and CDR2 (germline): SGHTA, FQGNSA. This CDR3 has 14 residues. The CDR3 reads CASSLNPAGNTIYF. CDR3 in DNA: TGTGCCAGCAGCTTAAACCCCGCCGGAAACACCATATATTTT.

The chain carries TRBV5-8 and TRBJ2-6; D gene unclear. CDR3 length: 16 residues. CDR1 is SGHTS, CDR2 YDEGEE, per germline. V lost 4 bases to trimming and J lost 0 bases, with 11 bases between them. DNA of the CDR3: TGTGCCAGCAGCCATGGACGTTACTCTGGGGCCAACGTCCTGACTTTC. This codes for CASSHGRYSGANVLTF.

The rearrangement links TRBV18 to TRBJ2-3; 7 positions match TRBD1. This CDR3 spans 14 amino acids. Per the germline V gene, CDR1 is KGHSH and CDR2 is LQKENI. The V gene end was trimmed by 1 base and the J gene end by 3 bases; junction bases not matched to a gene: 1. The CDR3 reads CASSPRGQTDTQYF. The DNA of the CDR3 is TGTGCCAGCTCACCACGGGGACAGACAGATACGCAGTATTTT.

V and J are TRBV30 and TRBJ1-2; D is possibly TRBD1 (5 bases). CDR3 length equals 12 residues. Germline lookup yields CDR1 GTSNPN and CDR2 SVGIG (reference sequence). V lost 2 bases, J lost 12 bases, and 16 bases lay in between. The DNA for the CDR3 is TGTGCCTGGAGTTCGGGACCTAGGGGAAACACCTTC. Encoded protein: CAWSSGPRGNTF.

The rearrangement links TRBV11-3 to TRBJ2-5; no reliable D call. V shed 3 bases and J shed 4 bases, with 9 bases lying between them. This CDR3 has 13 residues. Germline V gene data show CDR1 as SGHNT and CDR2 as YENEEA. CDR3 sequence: CASSFNQGETQYF. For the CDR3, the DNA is TGTGCCAGCAGCTTTAACCAAGGAGAGACCCAGTACTTC. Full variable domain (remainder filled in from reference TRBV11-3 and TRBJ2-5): EAGVVQSPRYKIIEKKQPVAFWCNPISGHNTLYWYLQNLGQGPELLIRYENEEAVDDSQLPKDRFSAERLKGVDSTLKIQPAELGDSAVYLCASSFNQGETQYFGPGTRLLVL.

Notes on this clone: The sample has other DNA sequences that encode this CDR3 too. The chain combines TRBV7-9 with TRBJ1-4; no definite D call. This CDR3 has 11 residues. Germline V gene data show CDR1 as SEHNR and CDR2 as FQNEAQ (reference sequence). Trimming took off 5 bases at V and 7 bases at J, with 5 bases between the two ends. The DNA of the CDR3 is TGTGCCAGCAGCCGAGCTGAAAAACTGTTTTTT. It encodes CASSRAEKLFF.